In this sample, the clone carrying this T cell receptor beta chain turned up many times. This entry belongs to a study of neurological immune-mediated disorders. V trimming: 0 bases; J trimming: 0 bases; junction bases outside the gene matches: 5. Germline assignment: CDR1 MGHRA and CDR2 YSYEKL. CDR3 length: 17 residues. Time point meaning: longitudinal time-point 3. From the 5' RACE reads, TCRdb called clonotypes with MiXCR, one entry per CDR3 protein. The sample yields over 90,000 distinct CDR3 sequences, 10% to 12% seen once. The chain has TRBV4-1 and TRBJ2-7; 10 positions match TRBD2. This receptor was obtained from a female donor with HTLV-1-associated myelopathy (HAM/TSP). Input material: PBMCs. CDR3 loop: CASSQDPLAGSSYEQYF. CDR3 coding DNA: TGCGCCAGCAGCCAAGATCCACTAGCGGGGAGCTCCTACGAGCAGTACTTC.